The T cell receptor (beta chain) under discussion was sequenced for a study of CD8 T cells in ankylosing spondylitis. General study findings and limits: Earlier studies detected some motif variants in reactive arthritis synovial fluid and blood. Seemingly characteristic of ankylosing spondylitis blood was a TCR beta motif consisting of fewer than 10 highly homologous variants.

Germline CDR1 is MNHNS and CDR2 is SASEGT. After removal of 7 bases from V and 2 bases from J, the junction contained 6 bases not matched to a gene. The CDR3 has 14 amino acids. This clonotype was found a few times. The antigen remains undetermined. Each TCR beta library was made by quantitative 5'-RACE that incorporated molecular barcodes. TCRdb recomputed calls from the 5' RACE reads with MiXCR, one row per CDR3 protein. The table records a few hundred thousand distinct CDR3 sequences, roughly a sixth of them present only once. The chain employs TRBV6-1 and TRBJ2-3, with 7 nucleotides matching TRBD1. This receptor was identified in a male donor with ankylosing spondylitis. The sequencing sample was made of blood, either unsorted or a sorted T cell fraction (not recorded which). The CDR3 DNA sequence: TGTGCCAGCACTGCCGACAGGGCCACAGATACGCAGTATTTT. Encoded protein: CASTADRATDTQYF.